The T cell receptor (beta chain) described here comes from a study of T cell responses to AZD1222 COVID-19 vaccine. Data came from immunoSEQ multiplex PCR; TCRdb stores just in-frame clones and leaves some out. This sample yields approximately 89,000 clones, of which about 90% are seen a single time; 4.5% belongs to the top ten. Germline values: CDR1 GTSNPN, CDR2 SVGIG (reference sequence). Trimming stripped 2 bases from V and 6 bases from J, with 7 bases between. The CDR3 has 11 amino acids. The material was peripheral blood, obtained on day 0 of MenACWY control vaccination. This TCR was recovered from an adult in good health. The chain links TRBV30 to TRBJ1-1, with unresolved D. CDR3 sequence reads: CAWSYFAEAFF. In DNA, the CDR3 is TGTGCCTGGAGTTATTTTGCTGAAGCTTTCTTT.